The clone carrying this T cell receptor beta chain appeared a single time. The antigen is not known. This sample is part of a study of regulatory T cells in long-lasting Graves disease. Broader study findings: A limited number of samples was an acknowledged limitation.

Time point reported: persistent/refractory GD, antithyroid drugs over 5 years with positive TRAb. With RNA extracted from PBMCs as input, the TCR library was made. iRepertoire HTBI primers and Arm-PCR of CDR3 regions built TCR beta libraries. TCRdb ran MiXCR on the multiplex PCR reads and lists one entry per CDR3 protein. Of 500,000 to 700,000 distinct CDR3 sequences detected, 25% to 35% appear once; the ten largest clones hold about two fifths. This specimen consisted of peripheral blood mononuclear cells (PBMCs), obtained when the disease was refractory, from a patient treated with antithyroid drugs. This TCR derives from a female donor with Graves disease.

In DNA form, the CDR3 reads TGTGCCAGTAGTTCCCGACTCGACCTTAATTCACCCCTCCACTTT. Protein product: CASSSRLDLNSPLHF. The V and J genes are TRBV19 and TRBJ1-6, with D unresolved. This CDR3 comprises 15 residues. Germline V lookup: CDR1 LNHDA, CDR2 SQIVND (reference sequence). V was trimmed by 5 bases and J by 6 bases, leaving 14 bases between them.